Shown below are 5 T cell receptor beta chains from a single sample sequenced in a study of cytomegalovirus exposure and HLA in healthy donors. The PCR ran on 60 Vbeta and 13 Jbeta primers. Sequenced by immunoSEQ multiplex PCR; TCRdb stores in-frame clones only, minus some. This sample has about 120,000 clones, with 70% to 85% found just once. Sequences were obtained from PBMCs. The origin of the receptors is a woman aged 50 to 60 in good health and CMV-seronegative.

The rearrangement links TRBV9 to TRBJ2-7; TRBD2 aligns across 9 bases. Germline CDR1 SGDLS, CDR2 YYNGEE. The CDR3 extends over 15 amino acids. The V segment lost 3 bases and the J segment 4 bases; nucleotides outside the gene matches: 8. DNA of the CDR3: TGTGCCAGCAGCGGTGGACTAGCGAGCCCTTACGAGCAGTACTTC. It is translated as CASSGGLASPYEQYF.

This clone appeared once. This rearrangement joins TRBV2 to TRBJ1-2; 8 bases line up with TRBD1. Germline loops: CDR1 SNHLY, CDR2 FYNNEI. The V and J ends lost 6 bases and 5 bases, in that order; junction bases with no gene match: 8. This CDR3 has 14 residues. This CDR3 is CASRRGTGNYGYTF. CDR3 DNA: TGTGCCAGCAGGCGCGGGACAGGCAATTATGGCTACACCTTC.

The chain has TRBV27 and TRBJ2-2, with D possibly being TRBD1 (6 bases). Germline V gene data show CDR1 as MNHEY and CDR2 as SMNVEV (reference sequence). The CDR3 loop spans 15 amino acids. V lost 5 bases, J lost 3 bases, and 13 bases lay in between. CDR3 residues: CASSPLRQDTGELFF. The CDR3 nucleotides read TGTGCCAGCAGTCCACTGCGACAGGACACCGGGGAGCTGTTTTTT.

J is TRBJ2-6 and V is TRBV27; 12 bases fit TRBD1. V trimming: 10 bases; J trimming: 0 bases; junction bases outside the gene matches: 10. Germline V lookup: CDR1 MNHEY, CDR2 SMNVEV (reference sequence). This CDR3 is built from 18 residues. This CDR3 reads CATQPGQGAFSGANVLTF. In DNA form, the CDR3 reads TGTGCCACCCAACCGGGACAGGGGGCTTTCTCTGGGGCCAACGTCCTGACTTTC.

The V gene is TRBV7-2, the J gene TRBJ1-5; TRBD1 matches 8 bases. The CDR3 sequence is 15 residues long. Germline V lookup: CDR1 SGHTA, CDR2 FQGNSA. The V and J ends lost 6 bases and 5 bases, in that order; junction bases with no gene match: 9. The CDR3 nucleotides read TGTGCCAGCAGTTCGAGGGCAGGGGGCGATCAGCCCCAGCATTTT. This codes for CASSSRAGGDQPQHF. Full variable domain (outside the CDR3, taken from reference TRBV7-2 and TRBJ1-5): GAGVSQSPSNKVTEKGKDVELRCDPISGHTALYWYRQSLGQGLEFLIYFQGNSAPDKSGLPSDRFSAERTGGSVSTLTIQRTQQEDSAVYLCASSSRAGGDQPQHFGDGTRLSIL.